This T cell receptor (beta chain) was sequenced for a study of PD-L1 blockade in urothelial cancer. On the study more broadly: Blood analysis took place 3 weeks (second dose) and 6 weeks after treatment start.

The sample's time point: pretreatment peripheral blood. Enrolled patients showed locally advanced or metastatic urothelial carcinoma. The CDR3 contains 15 residues. The germline V and J ends were trimmed by 0 bases and 4 bases, with 12 bases remaining between them. From germline, CDR1 is SNHLY and CDR2 FYNNEI. The templates were synthetic TCR analogs, and they were spiked into each PCR. Clones were read by immunoSEQ multiplex PCR, and TCRdb kept only the in-frame ones, dropping some. The sample lists about 50,000 clones, around 84% occurring once. The chain carries TRBV2 and TRBJ2-5; D not resolved. The receptor was derived from a man between 65 and 79 years old with urothelial cancer. This material consisted of PBMCs, taken around atezolizumab (anti-PD-L1) treatment. The CDR3: CASSEAEPPRETQYF. CDR3 nucleotides: TGTGCCAGCAGTGAAGCTGAGCCTCCGCGAGAGACCCAGTACTTC.